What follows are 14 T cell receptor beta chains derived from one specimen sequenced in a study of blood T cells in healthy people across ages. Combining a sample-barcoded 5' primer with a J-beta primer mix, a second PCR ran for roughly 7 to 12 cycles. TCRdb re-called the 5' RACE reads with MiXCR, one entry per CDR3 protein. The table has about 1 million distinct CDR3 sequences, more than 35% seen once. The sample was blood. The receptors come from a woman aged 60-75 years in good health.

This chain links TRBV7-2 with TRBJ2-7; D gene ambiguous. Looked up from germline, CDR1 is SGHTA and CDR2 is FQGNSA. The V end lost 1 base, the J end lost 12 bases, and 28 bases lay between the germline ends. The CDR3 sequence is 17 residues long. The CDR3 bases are TGTGCCAGCAGCTTAGTCCGCTCGGAATTCCACCAAGAGACCCGGTACTTC. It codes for CASSLVRSEFHQETRYF.

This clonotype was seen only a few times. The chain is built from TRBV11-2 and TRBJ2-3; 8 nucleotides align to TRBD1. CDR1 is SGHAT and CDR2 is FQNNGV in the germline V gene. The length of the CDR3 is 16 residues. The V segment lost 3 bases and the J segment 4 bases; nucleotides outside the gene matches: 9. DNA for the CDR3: TGTGCCAGCAGCTTGGTGGACAGGGTTCGTCCAGATACGCAGTATTTT. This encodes CASSLVDRVRPDTQYF.

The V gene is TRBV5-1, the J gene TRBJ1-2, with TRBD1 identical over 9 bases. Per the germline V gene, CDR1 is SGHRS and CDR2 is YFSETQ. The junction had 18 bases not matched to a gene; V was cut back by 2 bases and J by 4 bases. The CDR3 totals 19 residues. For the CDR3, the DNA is TGCGCCAGCAGCTTAGGTTCTTCTCTACAGGGGGCGAGGGGCTATGGCTACACCTTC. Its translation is CASSLGSSLQGARGYGYTF. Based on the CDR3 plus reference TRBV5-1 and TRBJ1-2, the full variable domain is KAGVTQTPRYLIKTRGQQVTLSCSPISGHRSVSWYQQTPGQGLQFLFEYFSETQRNKGNFPGRFSGRQFSNSRSEMNVSTLELGDSALYLCASSLGSSLQGARGYGYTFGSGTRLTVV.

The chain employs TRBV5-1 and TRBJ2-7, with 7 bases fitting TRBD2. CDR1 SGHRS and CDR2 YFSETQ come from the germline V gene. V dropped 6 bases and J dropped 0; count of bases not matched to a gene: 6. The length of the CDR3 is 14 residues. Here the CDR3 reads CASKGGLTSYEQYF. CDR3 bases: TGCGCCAGCAAGGGAGGGCTTACCTCCTACGAGCAGTACTTC.

The CDR3 nucleotides read TGCAGCGTTGGGGACACCGGCCAGCCCCAGCATTTT. It codes for CSVGDTGQPQHF. V is TRBV29-1 and J is TRBJ1-5, with D maybe TRBD1 (6 bases). Germline lookup yields CDR1 SQVTM and CDR2 ANQGSEA. V shed 4 bases and J shed 7 bases, with 11 bases lying between them. This CDR3 spans 12 amino acids. Based on the CDR3 plus reference TRBV29-1 and TRBJ1-5, the full variable domain is SAVISQKPSRDICQRGTSLTIQCQVDSQVTMMFWYRQQPGQSLTLIATANQGSEATYESGFVIDKFPISRPNLTFSTLTVSNMSPEDSSIYLCSVGDTGQPQHFGDGTRLSIL.

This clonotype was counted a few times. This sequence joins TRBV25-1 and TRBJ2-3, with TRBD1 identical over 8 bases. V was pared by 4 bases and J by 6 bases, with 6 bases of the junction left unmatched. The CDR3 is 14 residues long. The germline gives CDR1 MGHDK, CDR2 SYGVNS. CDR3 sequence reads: CASSGQGSRDTQYF. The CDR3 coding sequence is TGTGCCAGCAGTGGACAGGGGTCTAGGGATACGCAGTATTTT.

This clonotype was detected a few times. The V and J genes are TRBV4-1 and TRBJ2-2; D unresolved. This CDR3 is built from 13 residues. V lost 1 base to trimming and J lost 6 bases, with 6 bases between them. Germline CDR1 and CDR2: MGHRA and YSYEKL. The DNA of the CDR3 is TGCGCCAGCAGCCAAGTAGGTGCCGGGGAGCTGTTTTTT. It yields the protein CASSQVGAGELFF.

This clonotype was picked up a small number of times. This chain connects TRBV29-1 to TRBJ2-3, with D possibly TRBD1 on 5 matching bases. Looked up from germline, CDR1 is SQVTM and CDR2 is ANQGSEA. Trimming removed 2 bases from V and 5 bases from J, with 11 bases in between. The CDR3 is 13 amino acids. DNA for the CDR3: TGCAGCGTTGAACAGGGAAGAATAGATACGCAGTATTTT. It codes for CSVEQGRIDTQYF.

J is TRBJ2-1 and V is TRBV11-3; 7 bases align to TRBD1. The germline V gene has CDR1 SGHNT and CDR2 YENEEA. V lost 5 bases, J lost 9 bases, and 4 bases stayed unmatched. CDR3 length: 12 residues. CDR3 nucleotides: TGTGCCAGCAGCCAAGGGGGCAGTGAGCAGTTCTTC. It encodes CASSQGGSEQFF.

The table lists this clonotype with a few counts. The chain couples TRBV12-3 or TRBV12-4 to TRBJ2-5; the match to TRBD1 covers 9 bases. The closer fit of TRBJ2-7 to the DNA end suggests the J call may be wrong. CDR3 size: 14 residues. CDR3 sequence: CASSLPGTGTEQYF. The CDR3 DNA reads TGTGCCAGCAGTTTACCCGGGACAGGGACCGAGCAGTACTTC.

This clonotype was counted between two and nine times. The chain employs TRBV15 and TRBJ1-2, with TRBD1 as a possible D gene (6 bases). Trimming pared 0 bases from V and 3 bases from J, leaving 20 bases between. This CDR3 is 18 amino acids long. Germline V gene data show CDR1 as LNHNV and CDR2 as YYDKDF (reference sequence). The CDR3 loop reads CATSRDMGGRLSDYGYTF. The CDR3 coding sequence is TGTGCCACCAGCAGAGATATGGGGGGGCGCTTATCGGACTATGGCTACACCTTC.

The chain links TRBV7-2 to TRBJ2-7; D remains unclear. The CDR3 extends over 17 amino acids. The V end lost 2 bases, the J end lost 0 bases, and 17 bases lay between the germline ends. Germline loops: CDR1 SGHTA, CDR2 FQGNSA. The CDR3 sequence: CASSLMSEAFFSYEQYF. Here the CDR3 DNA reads TGTGCCAGCAGCTTAATGTCAGAGGCTTTCTTCTCCTACGAGCAGTACTTC.

Here the CDR3 reads CASSLVRESYEQYF. For the CDR3, the DNA is TGTGCCAGCAGCTTGGTAAGGGAATCCTACGAGCAGTACTTC. The chain employs TRBV5-6 and TRBJ2-4; D is unresolved. Matching the DNA end better, TRBJ2-7 makes the J call doubtful. Germline CDR1 SGHDT, CDR2 YYEEEE. CDR3 length equals 14 residues.

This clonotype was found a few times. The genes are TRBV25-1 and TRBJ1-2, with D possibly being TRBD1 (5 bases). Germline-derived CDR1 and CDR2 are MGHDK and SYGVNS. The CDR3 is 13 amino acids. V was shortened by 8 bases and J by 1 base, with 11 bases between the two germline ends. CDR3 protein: CASGAGSNYGYTF. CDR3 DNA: TGTGCCAGCGGGGCAGGGAGTAACTATGGCTACACCTTC.